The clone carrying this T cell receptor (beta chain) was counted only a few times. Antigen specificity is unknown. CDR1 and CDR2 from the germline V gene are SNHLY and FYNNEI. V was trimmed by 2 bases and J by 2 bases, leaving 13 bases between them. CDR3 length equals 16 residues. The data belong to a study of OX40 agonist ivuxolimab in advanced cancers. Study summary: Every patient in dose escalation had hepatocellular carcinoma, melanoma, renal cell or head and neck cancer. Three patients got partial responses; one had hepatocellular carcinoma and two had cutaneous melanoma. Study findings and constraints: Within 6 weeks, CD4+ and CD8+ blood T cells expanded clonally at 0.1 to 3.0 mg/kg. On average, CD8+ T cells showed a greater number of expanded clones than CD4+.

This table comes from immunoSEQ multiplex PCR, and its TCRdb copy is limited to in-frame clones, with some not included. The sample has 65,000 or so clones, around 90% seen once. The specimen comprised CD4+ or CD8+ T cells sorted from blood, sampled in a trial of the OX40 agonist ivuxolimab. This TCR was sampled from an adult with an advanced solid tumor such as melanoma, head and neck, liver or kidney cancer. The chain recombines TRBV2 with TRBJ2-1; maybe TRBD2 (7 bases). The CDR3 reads CASSESRGAPYNEQFF. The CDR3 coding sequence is TGTGCCAGCAGTGAATCCCGGGGGGCCCCCTACAATGAGCAGTTCTTC. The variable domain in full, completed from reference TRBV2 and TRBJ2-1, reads EPEVTQTPSHQVTQMGQEVILRCVPISNHLYFYWYRQILGQKVEFLVSFYNNEISEKSEIFDDQFSVERPDGSNFTLKIRSTKLEDSAMYFCASSESRGAPYNEQFFGPGTRLTVL.